This entry lists 11 T cell receptor beta chains sequenced from one sample in a study of T cells after yellow fever vaccination. TCRdb used MiXCR to reprocess the 5' RACE reads, holding one entry per CDR3 protein. The profile shows some 600,000 distinct CDR3 sequences, about a sixth of them singletons. Specimen: PBMCs, collected about 5 days after the first yellow fever vaccination. These TCRs come from a man aged 18 to 30 who received the YFV17D yellow fever vaccine.

This clonotype was detected only a few times. The rearrangement links TRBV20-1 to TRBJ1-4; a weak D match, TRBD1 (6 bases). Germline V gives CDR1 DFQATT, CDR2 SNEGSKA (reference sequence). The V end lost 4 bases, the J end lost 7 bases, and 19 bases lay between the germline ends. There are 15 residues in the CDR3. The CDR3 loop reads CSATHSQGRGEKLFF. The CDR3 coding sequence is TGCAGTGCTACCCACTCACAGGGAAGGGGTGAAAAACTGTTTTTT.

The table lists this clonotype with a few counts. The chain employs TRBV29-1 and TRBJ2-5, with 10 bases aligning to TRBD1. This CDR3 comprises 15 residues. The J segment lost 4 bases and the V segment lost 5 bases, leaving 10 bases of the junction unmatched. The germline CDR1 and CDR2 sequences are SQVTM and ANQGSEA. The CDR3 here is CSVINRQGAGETQYF. As DNA, the CDR3 is TGCAGCGTTATAAACCGACAGGGGGCAGGAGAGACCCAGTACTTC.

This clonotype was counted only a few times. The CDR3 bases are TGCAGCGCAGGGACAGGAGAGACCCAGTACTTC. It translates to CSAGTGETQYF. The chain recombines TRBV29-1 with TRBJ2-5, with 8 bases fitting TRBD1. The CDR3 runs to 11 residues. With 7 bases clipped from V and 4 bases from J, the junction kept 2 bases outside the gene matches. Germline loops: CDR1 SQVTM, CDR2 ANQGSEA. Supplemented by reference TRBV29-1 and TRBJ2-5, the full variable domain reads SAVISQKPSRDICQRGTSLTIQCQVDSQVTMMFWYRQQPGQSLTLIATANQGSEATYESGFVIDKFPISRPNLTFSTLTVSNMSPEDSSIYLCSAGTGETQYFGPGTRLLVL.

The gene calls are TRBV12-3 or TRBV12-4 and TRBJ2-2; perhaps TRBD1 as D (5 bases). The ends were cut back, 6 bases at V and 5 bases at J, with 19 bases in the middle. The CDR3 has 16 residues. The CDR3 here is CASRSAGIILTGELFF. Here the CDR3 DNA reads TGTGCCAGCAGGTCCGCAGGGATCATATTAACCGGGGAGCTGTTTTTT.

The DNA of the CDR3 is TGTGCCATCAGTGACTCAGAAACCTTCTATGGCTACACCTTC. Amino acids: CAISDSETFYGYTF. This chain uses TRBV10-3 with TRBJ1-2; no reliable D call. Germline CDR1 and CDR2: ENHRY and SYGVKD. The CDR3 has 14 residues. V lost 3 bases to trimming and J lost 4 bases, with 12 bases between them.

This clonotype was counted ten times or more. The chain joins TRBV29-1 to TRBJ1-1; D is undetermined. Germline CDR1 is SQVTM and CDR2 is ANQGSEA. Trimming took off 0 bases at V and 4 bases at J, with 12 bases between the two ends. This CDR3 contains 14 residues. Here the CDR3 reads CSVEDTVKGTEAFF. The CDR3 nucleotides read TGCAGCGTTGAAGATACGGTAAAAGGCACTGAAGCTTTCTTT.

J is TRBJ2-5 and V is TRBV5-1, with D unclear. Germline-derived CDR1 and CDR2 are SGHRS and YFSETQ. The V gene lost 0 bases and the J gene lost 5 bases, with 17 bases spanning the gap. This CDR3 comprises 16 residues. The CDR3 DNA sequence: TGCGCCAGCAGCTTGGAGGCAAGGGCTCTCTGGGAGACCCAGTACTTC. Its protein is CASSLEARALWETQYF.

The sample holds a few counts of this clonotype. The CDR3 coding sequence is TGTGCCAGCTCACCCCAACAGGTCCCCGAAGGCGAGCAGTACTTC. Protein: CASSPQQVPEGEQYF. The chain recombines TRBV18 with TRBJ2-7; TRBD1 is a possible D gene (5 bases). Germline V gene data show CDR1 as KGHSH and CDR2 as LQKENI. The CDR3 length is 15 residues. Trimming took off 3 bases at V and 6 bases at J, with 18 bases between the two ends.

This chain uses TRBV24-1 with TRBJ2-1, with a possible D match to TRBD2 (7 bases). Deletions cut 4 bases from V and 3 bases from J, with 9 bases between. The CDR3 is made up of 14 amino acids. Germline values: CDR1 KGHDR, CDR2 SFDVKD. The CDR3 DNA reads as TGTGCCACCAGTGACGGGGGGCTCTACAATGAGCAGTTCTTC. It is translated as CATSDGGLYNEQFF.

This clonotype came up a few times. V gene TRBV9 combines with J gene TRBJ2-5; a possible D gene is TRBD2 (7 bases). The CDR3 runs 17 residues. Trimming stripped 3 bases from V and 4 bases from J, with 22 bases between. The germline gives CDR1 SGDLS, CDR2 YYNGEE. The CDR3 protein is CASSAHAGQRGGETQYF. The CDR3 nucleotides read TGTGCCAGCAGCGCCCACGCAGGACAGCGCGGGGGAGAGACCCAGTACTTC.

This clonotype was seen a few times. The J gene is TRBJ1-5, the V gene TRBV7-2, with D uncertain. Germline CDR1 and CDR2: SGHTA and FQGNSA. The CDR3 extends over 15 amino acids. Between the trimmed V and J ends, which lost 2 bases and 5 bases, there was a span of 13 bases. The CDR3, as DNA: TGTGCCAGCAGCTTATACTGGGGATCGGATCAGCCCCAGCATTTT. It specifies CASSLYWGSDQPQHF.